Below, 10 T cell receptor beta chains from the same sample are listed, as sequenced in a study of radiotherapy plus CTLA-4 blockade in lung cancer. TCRdb's copy holds only in-frame clones and misses some; the assay was immunoSEQ multiplex PCR. The data hold around 49,000 clones, with roughly 84% observed a single time. The sample here was peripheral blood, taken from a patient treated with radiotherapy plus ipilimumab. Receptor source: a human donor with non-small cell lung cancer whose response to radiotherapy plus ipilimumab could not be evaluated.

This rearrangement joins TRBV27 to TRBJ2-1; 9 nucleotides line up with TRBD1. With V trimmed by 5 bases and J by 7 bases, 12 bases remained unmatched. Per the germline V gene, CDR1 is MNHEY and CDR2 is SMNVEV (reference sequence). The CDR3 consists of 16 residues. The CDR3 nucleotides read TGTGCCAGCAGTCACACCTTAGGGACAGGGCAAAATGAGCAGTTCTTC. This gives the protein CASSHTLGTGQNEQFF.

The J gene is TRBJ2-2, the V gene TRBV15, with a tentative D call TRBD1 (7 bases). Looked up from germline, CDR1 is LNHNV and CDR2 is YYDKDF (reference sequence). V was cut by 1 base and J by 4 bases, with 13 bases left in between. The CDR3 sequence is 16 residues long. CDR3 loop: CATSRGRGRGTGELFF. The CDR3 region has the DNA TGTGCCACCAGCAGAGGGAGGGGGCGCGGCACCGGGGAGCTGTTTTTT.

The V gene is TRBV10-3, the J gene TRBJ2-1; 9 bases match TRBD1. CDR1 and CDR2 (germline): ENHRY, SYGVKD. The CDR3 consists of 15 residues. The junction had 3 bases not matched to a gene; V was cut back by 3 bases and J by 3 bases. CDR3 sequence reads: CAISERDRDYNEQFF. The CDR3 bases are TGTGCCATCAGTGAACGGGACAGGGACTACAATGAGCAGTTCTTC.

The genes are TRBV5-6 and TRBJ1-2, with 7 bases identical to TRBD1. Germline-derived CDR1 and CDR2 are SGHDT and YYEEEE. The CDR3 is 14 residues long. V was clipped by 4 bases and J by 6 bases; unmatched bases: 9. This chain's CDR3 is CASSMGTVGDGYTF. The CDR3 bases are TGTGCCAGCAGCATGGGGACAGTTGGTGATGGCTACACCTTC. Combining the CDR3 with reference TRBV5-6 and TRBJ1-2 gives the whole variable domain DAGVTQSPTHLIKTRGQQVTLRCSPKSGHDTVSWYQQALGQGPQFIFQYYEEEERQRGNFPDRFSGHQFPNYSSELNVNALLLGDSALYLCASSMGTVGDGYTFGSGTRLTVV.

The chain has TRBV5-1 and TRBJ2-5, with D perhaps matching TRBD2 (5 bases). There are 14 residues in the CDR3. Trimming cost V 3 bases and J 3 bases, with 12 bases left between them. Germline loops: CDR1 SGHRS, CDR2 YFSETQ. The CDR3 region is CASSSPRGEETQYF. CDR3 sequence (DNA): TGCGCCAGCAGCTCTCCCCGGGGAGAAGAGACCCAGTACTTC.

The rearrangement joins TRBV19 to TRBJ1-5; D perhaps matches TRBD1 (5 bases). Germline V gene data show CDR1 as LNHDA and CDR2 as SQIVND (reference sequence). The V gene lost 7 bases and the J gene lost 4 bases, with 14 bases spanning the gap. This CDR3 spans 14 amino acids. The chain's CDR3 is CASKVRASNQPQHF. The CDR3 DNA reads as TGTGCCAGTAAGGTCAGGGCGAGTAATCAGCCCCAGCATTTT.

The chain has TRBV28 and TRBJ2-1; the match to TRBD1 covers 8 bases. There are 15 residues in the CDR3. Germline trimming cut 5 bases from V and 5 bases from J; bases unmatched to any gene: 8. Germline V lookup: CDR1 MDHEN, CDR2 SYDVKM. The CDR3 bases are TGTGCCAGCAGTACCGGGACAGGCGTAAACAATGAGCAGTTCTTC. Its protein product is CASSTGTGVNNEQFF.

This clone has just one count. The V gene is TRBV9, the J gene TRBJ1-1; TRBD1 might be the D (5 bases). This CDR3 is 13 amino acids long. Germline loops: CDR1 SGDLS, CDR2 YYNGEE. The germline V and J ends were trimmed by 4 bases and 4 bases, with 11 bases remaining between them. In DNA form, the CDR3 reads TGTGCCAGCAGCCCGACAGAGTTCACTGAAGCTTTCTTT. It encodes CASSPTEFTEAFF.

This clone was seen a single time. V gene TRBV28 combines with J gene TRBJ1-1, with D perhaps TRBD1 (5 bases). Trimming cost V 5 bases and J 4 bases, with 20 bases left between them. The V gene's germline CDR1 is MDHEN and CDR2 SYDVKM. There are 16 residues in the CDR3. CDR3: CASSLLLTASFTEAFF. The CDR3 DNA sequence: TGTGCCAGCAGTCTCCTACTGACAGCGAGCTTCACTGAAGCTTTCTTT.

This chain links TRBV28 with TRBJ1-3; no clear D. The germline V gene has CDR1 MDHEN and CDR2 SYDVKM. V lost 7 bases, J lost 0 bases, and 7 bases lay in between. This CDR3 has 13 amino acids. The CDR3 is CASIRGSGNTIYF. In DNA form, the CDR3 reads TGTGCCAGCATCCGGGGCTCTGGAAACACCATATATTTT.